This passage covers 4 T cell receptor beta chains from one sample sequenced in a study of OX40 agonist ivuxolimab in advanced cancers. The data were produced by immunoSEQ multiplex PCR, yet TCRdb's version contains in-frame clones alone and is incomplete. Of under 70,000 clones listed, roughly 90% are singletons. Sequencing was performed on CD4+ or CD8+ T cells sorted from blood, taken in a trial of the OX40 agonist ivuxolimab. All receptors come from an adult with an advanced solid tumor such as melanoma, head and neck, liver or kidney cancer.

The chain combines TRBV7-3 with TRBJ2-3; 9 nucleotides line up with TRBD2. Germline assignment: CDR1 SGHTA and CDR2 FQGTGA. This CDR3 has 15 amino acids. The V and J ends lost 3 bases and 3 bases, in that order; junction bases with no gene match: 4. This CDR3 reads CASSFQAGGTDTQYF. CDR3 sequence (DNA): TGTGCCAGCAGCTTCCAAGCGGGGGGAACAGATACGCAGTATTTT. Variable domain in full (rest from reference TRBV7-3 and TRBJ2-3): GAGVSQTPSNKVTEKGKYVELRCDPISGHTALYWYRQSLGQGPEFLIYFQGTGAADDSGLPNDRFFAVRPEGSVSTLKIQRTERGDSAVYLCASSFQAGGTDTQYFGPGTRLTVL.

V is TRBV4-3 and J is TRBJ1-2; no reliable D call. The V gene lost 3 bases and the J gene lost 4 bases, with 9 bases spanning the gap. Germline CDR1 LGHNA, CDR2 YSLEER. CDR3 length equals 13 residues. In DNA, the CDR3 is TGCGCCAGCAGCCAGGGCCTAGCCTATGGCTACACCTTC. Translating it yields CASSQGLAYGYTF.

CDR3 coding DNA: TGTGCCAGCAGCCTGGGACAGGGTTTTAGCAATCAGCCCCAGCATTTT. Translation gives CASSLGQGFSNQPQHF. The V gene is TRBV5-8, the J gene TRBJ1-5; TRBD1 matches at 9 bases. The length of the CDR3 is 16 residues. Germline-derived CDR1 and CDR2 are SGHTS and YDEGEE. V shed 4 bases and J 0 bases; nucleotides not matched to a gene: 5.

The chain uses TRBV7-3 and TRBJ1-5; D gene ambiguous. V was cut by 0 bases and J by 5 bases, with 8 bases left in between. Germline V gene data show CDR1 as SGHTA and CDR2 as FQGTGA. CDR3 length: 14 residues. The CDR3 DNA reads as TGTGCCAGCAGCTTAACCGGGCCGGATCAGCCCCAGCATTTT. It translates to CASSLTGPDQPQHF. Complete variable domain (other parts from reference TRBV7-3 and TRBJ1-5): GAGVSQTPSNKVTEKGKYVELRCDPISGHTALYWYRQSLGQGPEFLIYFQGTGAADDSGLPNDRFFAVRPEGSVSTLKIQRTERGDSAVYLCASSLTGPDQPQHFGDGTRLSIL.